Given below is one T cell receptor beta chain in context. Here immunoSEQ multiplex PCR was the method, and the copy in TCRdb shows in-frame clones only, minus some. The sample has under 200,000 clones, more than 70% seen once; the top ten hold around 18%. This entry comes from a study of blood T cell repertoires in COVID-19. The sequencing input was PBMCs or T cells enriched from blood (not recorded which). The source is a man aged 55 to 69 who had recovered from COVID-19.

The CDR3 nucleotides are TGTGCCAGCAGGAGGGGGACGGACTCCTACGAGCAGTACTTC. Protein: CASRRGTDSYEQYF. This chain joins TRBV2 and TRBJ2-7; D is possibly TRBD1 (6 bases). V lost 6 bases and J lost 0, with 12 bases in between. The CDR3 extends over 14 amino acids. From germline, CDR1 is SNHLY and CDR2 FYNNEI.